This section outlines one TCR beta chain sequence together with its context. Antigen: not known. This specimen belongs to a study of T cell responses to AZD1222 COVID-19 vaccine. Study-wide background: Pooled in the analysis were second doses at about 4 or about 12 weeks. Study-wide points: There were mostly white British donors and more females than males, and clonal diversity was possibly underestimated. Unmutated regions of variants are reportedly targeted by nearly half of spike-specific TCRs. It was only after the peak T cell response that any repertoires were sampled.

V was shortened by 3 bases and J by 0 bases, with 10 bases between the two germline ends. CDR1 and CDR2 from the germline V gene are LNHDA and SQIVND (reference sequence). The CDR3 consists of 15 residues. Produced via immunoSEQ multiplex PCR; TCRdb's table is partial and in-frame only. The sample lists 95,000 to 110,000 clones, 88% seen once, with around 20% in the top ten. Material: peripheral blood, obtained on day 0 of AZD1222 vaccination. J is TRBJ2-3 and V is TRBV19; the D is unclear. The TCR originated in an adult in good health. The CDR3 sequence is CASSMVRSSTDTQYF. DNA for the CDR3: TGTGCCAGTAGTATGGTGCGTTCTAGCACAGATACGCAGTATTTT.